This TCR beta chain was observed in a study of T cells after yellow fever vaccination. About the research overall: Preparation used SMART-Seq v4 Ultra Low Input for the low-cell-number fractions. Points from the study as a whole: Post-booster reappearance was seen for most primary-vaccination clones (just under 97% CD4, about 88% CD8).

UMIs and a universal primer site were added when TCR cDNA was made by 5'RACE template switching. TCRdb ran MiXCR on the 5' RACE reads and lists one entry per CDR3 protein. The data hold almost 600,000 distinct CDR3 sequences, with roughly 13% observed a single time. This clonotype showed up just a few times. As yet, its antigen is unknown. The sequence came from a young man who received the YFV17D yellow fever vaccine. Here the sequenced sample was PBMCs, taken on the day of the yellow fever booster vaccination.

CDR3 sequence reads: CASSPKPGTSVHEQFF. CDR3 DNA sequence: TGTGCCAGCAGCCCCAAGCCGGGGACTAGCGTACATGAGCAGTTCTTC. The chain uses TRBV9 and TRBJ2-1; 10 positions agree with TRBD2. The CDR3 spans 16 residues. V dropped 4 bases and J dropped 8; count of bases not matched to a gene: 12. Germline V gene lookup returns CDR1 SGDLS and CDR2 YYNGEE.